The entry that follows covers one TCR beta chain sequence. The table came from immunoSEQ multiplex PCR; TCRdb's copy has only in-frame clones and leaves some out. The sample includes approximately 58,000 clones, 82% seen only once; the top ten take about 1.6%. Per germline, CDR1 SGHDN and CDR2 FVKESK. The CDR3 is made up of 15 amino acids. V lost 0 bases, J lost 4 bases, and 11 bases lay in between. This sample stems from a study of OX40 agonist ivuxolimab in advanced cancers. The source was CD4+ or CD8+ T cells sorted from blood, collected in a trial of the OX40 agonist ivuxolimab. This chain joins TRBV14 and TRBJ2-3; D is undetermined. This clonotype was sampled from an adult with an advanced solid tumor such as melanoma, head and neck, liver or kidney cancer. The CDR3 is CASSQEITRADTQYF. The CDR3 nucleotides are TGTGCCAGCAGCCAAGAAATCACACGGGCAGATACGCAGTATTTT.